This T cell receptor beta chain was documented in a study of blood T cell repertoires in COVID-19. Study background: COVID-19 samples from acute and convalescent phases originated in the United States, Italy and Spain.

J lost 8 bases, V lost 4 bases, and 7 bases had no gene match. This CDR3 is 15 amino acids long. From germline, CDR1 is SGHDT and CDR2 YYEEEE. Only in-frame clones appear in the TCRdb table, and some are missing; sequencing was by immunoSEQ multiplex PCR. The sample lists around 280,000 clones; approximately 91% were seen once. The sample consisted of peripheral blood. The chain recombines TRBV5-6 with TRBJ2-1; 12 bases match TRBD1. The origin of this receptor is a woman in her twenties or thirties with COVID-19, enrolled during active disease. The chain's CDR3 is CASSPGTGGGYEQFF. DNA for the CDR3: TGTGCCAGCAGCCCCGGGACAGGGGGCGGATATGAGCAGTTCTTC.